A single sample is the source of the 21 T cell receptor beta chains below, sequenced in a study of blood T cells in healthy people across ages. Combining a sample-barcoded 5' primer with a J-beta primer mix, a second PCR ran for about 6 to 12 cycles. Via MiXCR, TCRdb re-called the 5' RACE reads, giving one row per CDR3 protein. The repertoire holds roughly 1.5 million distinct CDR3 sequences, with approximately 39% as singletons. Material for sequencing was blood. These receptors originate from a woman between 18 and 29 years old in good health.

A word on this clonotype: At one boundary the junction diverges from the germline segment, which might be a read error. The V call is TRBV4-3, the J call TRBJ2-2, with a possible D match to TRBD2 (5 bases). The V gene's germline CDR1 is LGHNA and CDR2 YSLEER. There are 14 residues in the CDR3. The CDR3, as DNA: TGCGCCAGCAGACAAGAGGCGGGCTTCGGGGAGCTGTTTTTT. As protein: CASRQEAGFGELFF.

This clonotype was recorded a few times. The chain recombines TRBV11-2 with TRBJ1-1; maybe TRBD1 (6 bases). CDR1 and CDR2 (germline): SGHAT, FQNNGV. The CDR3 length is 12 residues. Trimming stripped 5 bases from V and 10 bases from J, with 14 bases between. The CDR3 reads CASSGNRVGAFF. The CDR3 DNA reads TGTGCCAGCAGCGGCAACAGGGTCGGAGCTTTCTTT.

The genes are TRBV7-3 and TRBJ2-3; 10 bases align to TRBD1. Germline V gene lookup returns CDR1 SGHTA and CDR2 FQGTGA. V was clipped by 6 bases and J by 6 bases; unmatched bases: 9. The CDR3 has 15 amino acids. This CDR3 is CASSLTGGSGDTQYF. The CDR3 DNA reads TGTGCCAGCAGTTTGACAGGGGGCTCGGGGGATACGCAGTATTTT.

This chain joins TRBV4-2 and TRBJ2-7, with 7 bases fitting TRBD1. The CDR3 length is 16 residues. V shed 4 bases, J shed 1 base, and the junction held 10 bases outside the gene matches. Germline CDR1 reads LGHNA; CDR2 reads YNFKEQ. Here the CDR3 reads CASSPNTGDSSYEQYF. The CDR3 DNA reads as TGTGCCAGCAGCCCCAATACTGGGGACAGTTCCTACGAGCAGTACTTC.

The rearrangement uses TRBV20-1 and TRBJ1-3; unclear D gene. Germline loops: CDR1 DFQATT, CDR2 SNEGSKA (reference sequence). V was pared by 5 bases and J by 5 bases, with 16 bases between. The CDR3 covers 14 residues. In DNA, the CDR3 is TGCAGTGCTTTGCACTCCGAAGGTAGAAACACCATATATTTT. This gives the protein CSALHSEGRNTIYF.

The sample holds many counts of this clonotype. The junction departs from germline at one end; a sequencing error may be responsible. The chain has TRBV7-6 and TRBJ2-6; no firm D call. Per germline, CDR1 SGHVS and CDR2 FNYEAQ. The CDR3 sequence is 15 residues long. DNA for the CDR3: TGCGCCAGCAGCTTGGTTTTAAGTGGGGCCAACGTCCTGACTTTC. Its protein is CASSLVLSGANVLTF.

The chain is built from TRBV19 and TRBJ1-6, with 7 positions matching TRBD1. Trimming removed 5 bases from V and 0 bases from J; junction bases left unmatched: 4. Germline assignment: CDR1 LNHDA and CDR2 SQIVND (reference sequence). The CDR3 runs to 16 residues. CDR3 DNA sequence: TGTGCCAGTAGTGTGACAGGGAGCTCCTATAATTCACCCCTCCACTTT. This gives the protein CASSVTGSSYNSPLHF.

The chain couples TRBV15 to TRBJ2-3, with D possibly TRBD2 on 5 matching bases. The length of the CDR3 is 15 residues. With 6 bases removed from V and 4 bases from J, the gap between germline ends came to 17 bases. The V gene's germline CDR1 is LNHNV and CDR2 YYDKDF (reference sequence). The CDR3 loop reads CATRRVRGQADTQYF. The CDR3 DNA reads TGTGCCACCAGGAGGGTCAGAGGTCAGGCAGATACGCAGTATTTT.

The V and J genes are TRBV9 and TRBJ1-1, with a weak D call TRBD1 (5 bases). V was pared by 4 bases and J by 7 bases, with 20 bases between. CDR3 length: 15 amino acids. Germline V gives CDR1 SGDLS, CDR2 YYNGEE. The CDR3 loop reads CASSPGVAGDREAFF. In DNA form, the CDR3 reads TGTGCCAGCAGCCCGGGGGTTGCAGGTGACCGTGAAGCTTTCTTT.

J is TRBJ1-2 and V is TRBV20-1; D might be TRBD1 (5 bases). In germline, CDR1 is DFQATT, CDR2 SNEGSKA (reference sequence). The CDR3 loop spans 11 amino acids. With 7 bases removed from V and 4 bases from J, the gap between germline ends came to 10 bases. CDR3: CSGGAVYGYTF. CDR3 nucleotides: TGCAGTGGTGGGGCGGTCTATGGCTACACCTTC.

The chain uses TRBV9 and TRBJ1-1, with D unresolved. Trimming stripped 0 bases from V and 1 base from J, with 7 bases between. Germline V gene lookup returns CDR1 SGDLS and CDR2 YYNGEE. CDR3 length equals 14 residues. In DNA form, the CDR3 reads TGTGCCAGCAGCGTAGATGAGGGGAACACTGAAGCTTTCTTT. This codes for CASSVDEGNTEAFF.

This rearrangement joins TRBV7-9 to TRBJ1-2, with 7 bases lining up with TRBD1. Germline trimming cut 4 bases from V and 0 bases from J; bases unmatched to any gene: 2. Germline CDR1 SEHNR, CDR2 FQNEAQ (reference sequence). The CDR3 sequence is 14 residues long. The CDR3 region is CASSSGQTNYGYTF. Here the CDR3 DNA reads TGTGCCAGCAGCTCGGGACAGACTAACTATGGCTACACCTTC.

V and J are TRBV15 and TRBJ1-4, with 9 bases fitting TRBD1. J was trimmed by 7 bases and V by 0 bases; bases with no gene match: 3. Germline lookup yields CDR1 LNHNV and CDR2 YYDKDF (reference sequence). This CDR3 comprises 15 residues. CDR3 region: CATSRDGQGSEKLFF. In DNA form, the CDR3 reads TGTGCCACCAGCAGAGACGGACAGGGGAGTGAAAAACTGTTTTTT.

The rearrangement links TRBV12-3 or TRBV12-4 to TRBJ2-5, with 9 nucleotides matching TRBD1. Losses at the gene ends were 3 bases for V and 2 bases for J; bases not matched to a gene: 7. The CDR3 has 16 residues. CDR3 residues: CASSFSTGGFQETQYF. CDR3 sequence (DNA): TGTGCCAGCAGTTTTAGTACAGGGGGCTTTCAAGAGACCCAGTACTTC.

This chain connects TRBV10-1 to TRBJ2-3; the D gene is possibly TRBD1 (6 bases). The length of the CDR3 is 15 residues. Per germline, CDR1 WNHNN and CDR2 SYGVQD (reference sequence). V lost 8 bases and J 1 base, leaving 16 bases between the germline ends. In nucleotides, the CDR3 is TGCGCCAGCTCTGGCGGCAGGGGCGGCACAGATACGCAGTATTTT. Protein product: CASSGGRGGTDTQYF.

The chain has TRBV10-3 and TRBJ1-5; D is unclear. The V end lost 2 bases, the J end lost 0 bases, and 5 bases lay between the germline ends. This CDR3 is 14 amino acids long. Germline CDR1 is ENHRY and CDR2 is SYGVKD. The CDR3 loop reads CAISEDRSNQPQHF. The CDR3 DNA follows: TGTGCCATCAGTGAGGATCGTAGCAATCAGCCCCAGCATTTT.

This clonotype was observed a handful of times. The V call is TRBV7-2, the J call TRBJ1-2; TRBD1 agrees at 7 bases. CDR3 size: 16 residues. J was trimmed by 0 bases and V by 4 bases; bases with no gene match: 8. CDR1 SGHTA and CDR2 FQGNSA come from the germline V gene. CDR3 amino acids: CASSSGTALANYGYTF. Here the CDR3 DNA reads TGTGCCAGCAGCTCCGGGACAGCTCTTGCTAACTATGGCTACACCTTC.

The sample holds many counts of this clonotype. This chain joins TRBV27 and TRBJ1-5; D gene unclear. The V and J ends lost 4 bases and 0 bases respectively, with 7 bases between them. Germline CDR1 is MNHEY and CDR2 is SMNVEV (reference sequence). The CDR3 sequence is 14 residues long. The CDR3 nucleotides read TGTGCCAGCAGTTCACAGCTTAGCAATCAGCCCCAGCATTTT. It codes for CASSSQLSNQPQHF.

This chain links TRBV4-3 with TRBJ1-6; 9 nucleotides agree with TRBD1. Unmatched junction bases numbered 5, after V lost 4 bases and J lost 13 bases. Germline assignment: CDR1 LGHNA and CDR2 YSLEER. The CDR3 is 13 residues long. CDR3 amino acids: CASSRTGGDPLHF. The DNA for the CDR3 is TGCGCCAGCAGCCGCACAGGGGGCGACCCCCTCCACTTT.

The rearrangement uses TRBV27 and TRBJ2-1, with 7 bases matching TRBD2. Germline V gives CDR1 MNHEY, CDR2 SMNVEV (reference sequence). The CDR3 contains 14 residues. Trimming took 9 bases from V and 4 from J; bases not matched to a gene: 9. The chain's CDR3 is CASSAGLQYNEQFF. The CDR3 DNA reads TGTGCCAGTAGTGCGGGACTACAATACAATGAGCAGTTCTTC.

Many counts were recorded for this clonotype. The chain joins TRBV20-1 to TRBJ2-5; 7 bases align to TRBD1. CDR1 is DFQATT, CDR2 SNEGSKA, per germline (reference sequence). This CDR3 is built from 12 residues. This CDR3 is CSARDREETQYF. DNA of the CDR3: TGCAGCGCCCGAGACAGGGAAGAGACCCAGTACTTC.